The text below deals with one T cell receptor (beta chain). This clone was found a few times. Its binding antigen is unknown. Base qualities are not provided; no much larger clone lies one nucleotide away. Other DNA sequences of this sample code for an identical CDR3. V and J are truncated by 1 base and 5 bases respectively, leaving an intervening sequence of 15 bases. Reading from cysteine to phenylalanine, the CDR3 counts 15 amino acids. Just the 45-base CDR3 DNA is kept, in frame starting at base 1. The germline V gene supplies CDR1 SGDLS and CDR2 YYNGEE. The data were taken from a study of cytomegalovirus exposure and HLA in healthy donors (dated by TCRdb to the late 2010s). Looking at the study overall: An earlier analysis of some 550 of the donors reported about 250 Gb of sequence data and 100 million to 140 million unique TCR beta sequences from about 179 million T cells. Approximately 300 gigabases of sequencing data and approximately 80 million unique TCR sequences were included in an early release covering about 620 HLA-typed donors. Of the roughly 400 genotyped donors, roughly 80% were placed in the genetic ancestry cluster associated with self-reported Caucasian donors. The study aimed to test whether signatures of past pathogen exposure could be identified by cataloging public T cell receptors. The T cell repertoires of roughly 660 subjects were profiled by immunosequencing and related to cytomegalovirus serostatus. In addition to the first cohort of about 650 subjects, a separate validation cohort of around 110 different subjects was used. High-throughput TCR immunosequencing, statistical association of individual TCRs with disease status, and machine learning were combined to predict cytomegalovirus infection status. To study patterns of TCR occurrence, a later analysis re-analyzed previously published TCR beta repertoires from 650 to 750 donors and added high-resolution HLA genotyping. Rather than drawing on any new phenotypic data, the later analysis identified candidate immune exposures from TCR beta sequences and the way those sequences occurred across donors. An earlier analysis of 450 to 750 of the donors used high-throughput TCR beta sequencing to judge whether each TCR beta V gene segment behaved as functional or pseudogenic. Donor age, sex, ethnicity and CMV serostatus were compiled together with the repertoire data. A later genetic analysis used genome-wide SNP genotypes for about 60% of the roughly 700 donors, treating that subset as a discovery cohort. Every discovery cohort repertoire had been produced on one sequencing platform. Class I and class II HLA loci were covered by the typing at four-digit resolution. Typing coverage differed by locus: A, B, C, DRB1 and DQB1 were typed in roughly 629-640 donors, DQA1 in about 500, DPA1 in 606, and DPB1 in just under 490. Because of strong linkage in the cohort, 5 or 6 DR-DQ haplotypes were treated as single units for association and clustering. Among a few hundred genotyped donors of the cohort, an average of 235,054 unique TCR beta nucleotide sequences were sequenced per donor, around 20% of them non-productive.

The method was the immunoSEQ multiplex PCR assay. For the multiplex PCR, a mixture combining 60 forward primers for TCR Vbeta segments and 13 reverse primers for TCR Jbeta segments was used. The CDR3 region of rearranged TCR beta genes was amplified from genomic DNA with a multiplex PCR assay. The amplified TCR beta libraries were sequenced on the Illumina HiSeq System as 87-base-pair reads. Per the original workflow: Across the 500 to 850 repertoires, a later analysis counted tens of millions of unique TCR beta chains, roughly 11 million of which were shared by at least two donors. Raw reads were error-corrected and collapsed into unique sequences by a nearest-neighbor algorithm in which closely related sequences were merged to remove PCR and sequencing errors. V, D and J gene segments were assigned by aligning CDR3 sequences to IMGT reference sequences. Each retained sequence needed at least a six-nucleotide match to both a V gene segment and a J gene segment. Rearrangements were classified as productive when the CDR3 lacked stop codons and remained in frame with V and J, and all other rearrangements were classified as non-productive. Following IMGT convention, CDR3 was defined as the stretch from the second conserved V-encoded cysteine up to the conserved J-encoded phenylalanine. The earlier analysis of more than 450 of the donors excluded sequences that lacked an unambiguous match to a single V gene segment. An earlier analysis of 587 of the donors called V segments functional above 56.7% productive rearrangements and segregating when the between-donor standard deviation exceeded 5%. To diagnose cytomegalovirus status from the catalog of TCR beta chain sequences, a statistical classification framework was built. A later analysis assigned V and J genes by comparing TCR nucleotide sequences with IMGT/GENE-DB human TR gene sequences. In a later analysis, CDR3 sequences and most-parsimonious VDJ recombination scenarios were assigned using the TCRdist pipeline. A later analysis defined each TCR beta chain by its CDR3 amino acid sequence plus V-gene family, and excluded reads lacking a unique V-gene family. A later analysis removed 550 to 650 highly shared, low-generation-probability nucleotide sequences to deal with suspected cross-contamination and a sequencing artifact. For each public chain, a later analysis derived a clonal expansion index from normalized ranks of inferred template counts within each repertoire. A later analysis computed generation probabilities with a VDJ recombination model fitted to out-of-frame rearrangements, and checked the results against IGoR. Hypergeometric tests were used in a later analysis to score TCR-TCR, TCR-HLA and TCR-CMV co-occurrence, with a repertoire-size bias correction applied to the TCR pairs. In a later analysis, false discovery rates were estimated by permuting HLA or CMV assignments 20 times. A later analysis grouped co-occurring TCRs with DBSCAN, adding TCRdist sequence similarity when clustering within HLA-allele-positive subsets. Repertoires with fewer than 30,000 or more than 120,000 public chains were left out of co-occurrence clustering, as were about 5 repertoires with anomalous nucleotide sharing. Entries here come from immuneACCESS through TCRdb and include only in-frame sequences with V and J called. Some clones fail to appear in such tables; in the studies checked, an unresolved V gene covers under half of the shortfall, and the cause of the remainder is unknown. V and J calls and clone size are as listed in that table; D and trimming were resolved from the DNA. This sample holds roughly 120,000 clones; 70% to 80% were observed only once. The top ten constitute 4% to 5.5% of the sample.

Summary of the overall study and its limitations: CMV serostatus was the only immune exposure information available for the cohort. About 15 rarely observed V segments, including chromosome 9 orphons, were excluded from the earlier analysis of several hundred of the donors because counts were too low. A cluster of highly shared sequence variants was judged likely to represent a technical artifact of the sequencing pipeline. This cohort had only TCR beta chains sequenced, and the lack of alpha or paired-chain data limited which features could be detected. When HLA alleles, especially DR and DQ, strongly co-occurred, TCR associations were difficult to assign to individual alleles. A later analysis associated 16,951 TCR beta sequences with specific HLA alleles at a false discovery rate of 0.05. In a later analysis, TCR association rates were found to vary across HLA loci, with the most associated TCRs seen for DRB1 alleles and the fewest for HLA-C alleles. A further reported finding was that TCR beta sequences accurately predicted the HLA-A and HLA-B alleles for most subjects in the first cohort. Because the 87-base-pair reads could not distinguish some IMGT-functional V segments, including TRBV6-2 and TRBV6-3, those segments were excluded. The presence/absence analyses assumed that sequencing depth was roughly uniform across donors, and that assumption may not be true. HLA typing was unavailable for some donors at each locus, so association tests used only the typed subset. A later analysis reported that several top co-occurrence clusters appeared linked to parvovirus B19, influenza, CMV and Epstein-Barr virus. In the study, about 150 TCR beta chains were listed as associated with cytomegalovirus. In vitro tests confirmed that a few of the cytomegalovirus-associated TCR beta chains recognize cytomegalovirus antigens. A later genetic analysis reported fewer N-insertions in productive TCRs among donors in an Asian-associated ancestry cluster than the approximately 700-donor mean. According to a later analysis, most CMV-associated TCR beta chains appeared to be HLA-restricted, and the HLA associations seemed to be driven largely by CMV exposure. In a later genetic analysis, a missense DCLRE1C variant was associated with V-gene and J-gene trimming of TCR beta chains, and the association was replicated in an independent cohort. The authors suggested that the approach could potentially be generalized to other disease states and immunological phenotypes. A later analysis found that HLA-associated TCR beta chains were more clonally expanded and had lower generation probabilities than equally common non-associated chains. An earlier analysis of roughly 570 of the donors showed that most TCR beta V segments appeared in productive rearrangements either about 87% or about 30% of the time, which broadly matched IMGT annotations. The classifier was reported to diagnose cytomegalovirus status with high specificity and sensitivity in both the original cohort and the validation cohort. Linkage disequilibrium might explain the correlated functional status among segregating V segments, but an unknown experimental factor could not be ruled out. Most TCR sequences were seen in very few donors, while some public TCRs were found in many individuals.

The cohort comprised more than 550 healthy bone marrow donors. Cohort members were all nominally healthy when sampled, although unrecorded immune exposures were likely present. The donor was CMV seropositive and belonged to the group of 250 to 350 seropositive cohort members. Each donor provided a peripheral blood sample, and peripheral blood mononuclear cells were used for TCR beta sequencing. The Qiagen DNeasy Blood Extraction Kit was used to extract genomic DNA from the blood cell samples. The sequence links TRBV9 to TRBJ1-2; the D gene identity is not certain. This TCR was sampled from a man in his thirties or forties in good health and CMV-seropositive. Sequenced sample: PBMCs. The nucleotide sequence is given as TGTGCCAGCAGCGTAAGTGGAGGGTTCGGGTATGGCTACACCTTC. Protein translation: CASSVSGGFGYGYTF.